A single sample gave rise to the 22 T cell receptor beta chains below, sequenced in a study of blood T cell repertoires in COVID-19. The table came from immunoSEQ multiplex PCR; TCRdb's copy has only in-frame clones and leaves some out. The sample gives hundreds of thousands of clones, roughly 80% of which show up once; 7.5% to 10% is in the top ten. Sequencing was done on a sample of peripheral blood. The receptors here all came from a woman in her fifties or sixties who had recovered from COVID-19.

The V gene is TRBV5-1, the J gene TRBJ1-1, with a tentative D call TRBD1 (5 bases). This CDR3 comprises 15 residues. The ends were cut back, 4 bases at V and 2 bases at J, with 15 bases in the middle. Germline V gives CDR1 SGHRS, CDR2 YFSETQ. CDR3 in DNA: TGCGCCAGCAGCCCGGACACCCTCCTAAACACTGAAGCTTTCTTT. It yields the protein CASSPDTLLNTEAFF.

The chain recombines TRBV27 with TRBJ2-1, with D possibly matching TRBD1 (6 bases). Germline V gives CDR1 MNHEY, CDR2 SMNVEV (reference sequence). V was trimmed by 6 bases and J by 5 bases, leaving 29 bases between them. This CDR3 is 19 amino acids long. CDR3 amino acids: CASSPPVPKTGYYDNEQFF. The DNA for the CDR3 is TGTGCCAGCAGCCCGCCCGTTCCCAAAACAGGGTATTACGACAATGAGCAGTTCTTC.

This chain links TRBV4-1 with TRBJ2-5, with 14 bases identical to TRBD2. Trimming removed 0 bases from V and 4 bases from J; junction bases left unmatched: 10. This CDR3 contains 19 residues. Germline CDR1 is MGHRA and CDR2 is YSYEKL. CDR3 sequence: CASSQDPTSGRAGGETQYF. DNA of the CDR3: TGCGCCAGCAGCCAAGACCCGACTAGCGGGAGGGCCGGGGGAGAGACCCAGTACTTC.

This clone came up many times. V usage is TRBV19 and J usage is TRBJ1-5, with D possibly being TRBD1 (5 bases). The V gene's germline CDR1 is LNHDA and CDR2 SQIVND (reference sequence). The CDR3 extends over 15 amino acids. The CDR3 sequence is CAVSIGGGTRQPQHF. The CDR3 DNA reads TGTGCTGTTTCTATCGGGGGTGGAACTCGTCAGCCCCAGCATTTT.

This clone turned up a few times. The V call is TRBV5-1, the J call TRBJ1-5, with 10 bases that match TRBD1. Germline assignment: CDR1 SGHRS and CDR2 YFSETQ. This CDR3 contains 15 residues. J lost 7 bases, V lost 4 bases, and 8 bases had no gene match. The CDR3 region has the DNA TGCGCCAGCAGCAGTACCGGGACAGGGGAACAGCCCCAGCATTTT. Amino acid sequence: CASSSTGTGEQPQHF.

This clone has only a few counts. J is TRBJ2-2 and V is TRBV7-9, with TRBD2 identical over 9 bases. The CDR3 consists of 15 residues. V trimming: 6 bases; J trimming: 6 bases; junction bases outside the gene matches: 8. CDR1 and CDR2 (germline): SEHNR, FQNEAQ (reference sequence). CDR3 bases: TGTGCCAGCAGAGGATTAGCGGGAGAAGCCGGGGAGCTGTTTTTT. The encoded protein is CASRGLAGEAGELFF.

The chain joins TRBV4-1 to TRBJ2-7; 12 bases fit TRBD2. J lost 4 bases, V lost 1 base, and 5 bases had no gene match. This CDR3 has 16 amino acids. The germline CDR1 and CDR2 sequences are MGHRA and YSYEKL. The CDR3 DNA reads as TGCGCCAGCAGCCAAGCTAGCGGGAGGGCCGGGTACGAGCAGTACTTC. Amino acids: CASSQASGRAGYEQYF.

This clone was observed once. The junction departs from germline at one end; a sequencing error may be responsible. V and J are TRBV5-1 and TRBJ1-2; TRBD1 is a possible D gene (6 bases). Per germline, CDR1 SGHRS and CDR2 YFSETQ. This CDR3 comprises 14 residues. CDR3: CASRLGGANYGYTF. As DNA, the CDR3 is TGCGCCAGCAGGTTGGGGGGCGCTAACTATGGCTACACCTTC.

The genes are TRBV2 and TRBJ2-1; D remains ambiguous. The V and J ends lost 4 bases and 0 bases respectively, with 10 bases between them. The CDR3 sequence is 15 residues long. Germline V CDR1 and CDR2: SNHLY, FYNNEI. CDR3 DNA sequence: TGTGCCAGCAGTGTCGAACGGAGCTCCTACAATGAGCAGTTCTTC. Protein sequence: CASSVERSSYNEQFF.

V and J are TRBV28 and TRBJ1-6; D is perhaps TRBD1 (6 bases). The V end lost 4 bases, the J end lost 9 bases, and 13 bases lay between the germline ends. The CDR3 spans 14 residues. Per the germline V gene, CDR1 is MDHEN and CDR2 is SYDVKM. CDR3 nucleotides: TGTGCCAGCAGTTGGCCAGGGGAAATTTCACCCCTCCACTTT. Translating it yields CASSWPGEISPLHF.

The rearrangement links TRBV18 to TRBJ1-5; 10 nucleotides line up with TRBD1. The CDR3 has 17 residues. The V gene's germline CDR1 is KGHSH and CDR2 LQKENI. With 1 base clipped from V and 2 bases from J, the junction kept 5 bases outside the gene matches. CDR3 region: CASSPRQGAVGNQPQHF. CDR3 coding DNA: TGTGCCAGCTCACCACGACAGGGGGCGGTCGGCAATCAGCCCCAGCATTTT.

This chain links TRBV7-3 with TRBJ1-2; 8 nucleotides agree with TRBD1. There are 13 residues in the CDR3. Trimming cost V 7 bases and J 3 bases; bases outside gene matches: 4. CDR1 is SGHTA, CDR2 FQGTGA, per germline. In DNA form, the CDR3 reads TGTGCCAGCAACCCGGACAGGGACTATGGCTACACCTTC. The encoded protein is CASNPDRDYGYTF.

The chain links TRBV4-1 to TRBJ1-2; no definite D call. The CDR3 loop spans 14 amino acids. V lost 0 bases, J lost 4 bases, and 9 bases lay in between. The germline V gene has CDR1 MGHRA and CDR2 YSYEKL. CDR3 residues: CASSQEPQVYGYTF. CDR3 coding DNA: TGCGCCAGCAGCCAAGAACCACAAGTCTATGGCTACACCTTC.

This chain links TRBV27 with TRBJ1-1; maybe TRBD1 (6 bases). Germline V CDR1 and CDR2: MNHEY, SMNVEV (reference sequence). The ends were cut back, 2 bases at V and 7 bases at J, with 14 bases in the middle. The CDR3 runs to 14 residues. The CDR3, as DNA: TGTGCCAGCAGTTTAGTACAGGGAATGGGTGAAGCTTTCTTT. Translation gives CASSLVQGMGEAFF.

This chain links TRBV19 with TRBJ1-5; 7 nucleotides align to TRBD1. CDR1 and CDR2 from the germline V gene are LNHDA and SQIVND (reference sequence). The ends lost 9 bases at V and 0 bases at J; junction bases unmatched: 11. The CDR3 sequence is 16 residues long. CDR3 sequence reads: CASEGQSFYSNQPQHF. The CDR3 region has the DNA TGTGCCAGCGAGGGACAGAGCTTCTATAGCAATCAGCCCCAGCATTTT.

This chain uses TRBV12-3 or TRBV12-4 with TRBJ2-3; 9 bases match TRBD2. V dropped 6 bases and J dropped 6; count of bases not matched to a gene: 4. This CDR3 comprises 13 residues. The CDR3 region is CASRIAGVDTQYF. The CDR3 DNA follows: TGTGCCAGCAGGATAGCGGGAGTTGATACGCAGTATTTT.

The rearrangement uses TRBV19 and TRBJ2-5; TRBD2 might be the D (5 bases). Per germline, CDR1 LNHDA and CDR2 SQIVND (reference sequence). Trimming removed 3 bases at V and 1 base at J, with 12 bases between. The CDR3 totals 15 residues. CDR3 amino acids: CASSILTGSQETQYF. DNA of the CDR3: TGTGCCAGTAGTATTTTGACGGGAAGCCAAGAGACCCAGTACTTC.

The chain uses TRBV7-8 and TRBJ1-3, with D possibly being TRBD1 (5 bases). CDR1 SGHVS and CDR2 FQNEAQ come from the germline V gene. V gave up 5 bases and J gave up 0 bases, with 14 bases separating them. There are 16 residues in the CDR3. CDR3: CASSPRDFPSGNTIYF. As DNA, the CDR3 is TGTGCCAGCAGCCCCCGGGACTTCCCCTCTGGAAACACCATATATTTT.

V is TRBV2 and J is TRBJ2-2, with TRBD1 matching over 7 bases. The V gene's germline CDR1 is SNHLY and CDR2 FYNNEI. CDR3 length: 12 residues. With 6 bases clipped from V and 6 bases from J, the junction kept 1 base outside the gene matches. The CDR3 nucleotides read TGTGCCAGCAGGAGGGGGCCCGGGGAGCTGTTTTTT. It codes for CASRRGPGELFF.

The chain has TRBV6-6 and TRBJ2-1; maybe TRBD2 (6 bases). The germline CDR1 and CDR2 sequences are MNHNY and SVGAGI (reference sequence). Trimming left V 8 bases short and J 7 bases short, with 15 bases between. This CDR3 is 13 amino acids long. The CDR3 loop reads CASQPQAGNEQFF. CDR3 in DNA: TGTGCCAGCCAGCCCCAAGCGGGTAATGAGCAGTTCTTC.

The chain carries TRBV18 and TRBJ1-3; D not certain. V lost 1 base to trimming and J lost 2 bases, with 15 bases between them. Germline CDR1 and CDR2: KGHSH and LQKENI. The CDR3 extends over 17 amino acids. The CDR3 DNA is TGTGCCAGCTCACCACACCCACCCAGTCCAACTGGAAACACCATATATTTT. It is translated as CASSPHPPSPTGNTIYF.

The genes are TRBV3-1 (or the pseudogene TRBV3-2) and TRBJ2-3; D might be TRBD2 (6 bases). The V and J ends lost 4 bases and 7 bases respectively, with 21 bases between them. The CDR3 is made up of 16 amino acids. In germline, CDR1 is LGHDT, CDR2 YNNKEL (reference sequence). The CDR3 loop is CASSPGLFQNVYTQYF. The CDR3 DNA follows: TGTGCCAGCAGCCCGGGACTTTTTCAAAATGTGTATACGCAGTATTTT.